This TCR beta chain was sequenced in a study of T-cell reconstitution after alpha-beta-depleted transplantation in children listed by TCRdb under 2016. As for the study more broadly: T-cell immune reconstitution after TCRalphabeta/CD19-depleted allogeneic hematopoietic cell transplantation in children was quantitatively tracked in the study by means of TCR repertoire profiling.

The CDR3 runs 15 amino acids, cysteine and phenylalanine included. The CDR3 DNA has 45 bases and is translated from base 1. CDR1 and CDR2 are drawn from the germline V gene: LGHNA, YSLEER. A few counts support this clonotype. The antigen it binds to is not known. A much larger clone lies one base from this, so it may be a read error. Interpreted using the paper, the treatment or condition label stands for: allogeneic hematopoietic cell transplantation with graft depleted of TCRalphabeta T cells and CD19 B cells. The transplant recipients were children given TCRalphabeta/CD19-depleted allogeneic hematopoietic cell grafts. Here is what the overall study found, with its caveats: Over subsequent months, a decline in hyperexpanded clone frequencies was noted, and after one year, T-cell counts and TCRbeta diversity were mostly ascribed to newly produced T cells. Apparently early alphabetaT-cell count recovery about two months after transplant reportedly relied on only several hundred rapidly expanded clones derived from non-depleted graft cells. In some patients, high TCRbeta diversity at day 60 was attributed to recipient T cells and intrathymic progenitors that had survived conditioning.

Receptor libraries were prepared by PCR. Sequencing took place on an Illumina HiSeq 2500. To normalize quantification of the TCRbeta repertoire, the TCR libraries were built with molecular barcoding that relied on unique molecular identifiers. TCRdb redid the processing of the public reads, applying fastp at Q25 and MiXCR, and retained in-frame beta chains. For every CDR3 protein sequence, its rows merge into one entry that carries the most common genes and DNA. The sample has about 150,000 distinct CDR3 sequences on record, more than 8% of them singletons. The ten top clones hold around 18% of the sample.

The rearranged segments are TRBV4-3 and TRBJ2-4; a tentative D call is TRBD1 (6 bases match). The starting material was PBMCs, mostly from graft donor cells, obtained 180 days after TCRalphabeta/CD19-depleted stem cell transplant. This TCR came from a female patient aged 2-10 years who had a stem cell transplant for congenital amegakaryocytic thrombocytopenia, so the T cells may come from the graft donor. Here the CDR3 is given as CASSQDPGDQNSQYF. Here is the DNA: TGCGCCAGCAGCCAAGATCCAGGGGACCAAAACAGTCAGTACTTC.